A selection of T cell receptor beta chains follows, all from one sample in a study of shared clonotypes between healthy human individuals. Produced via immunoSEQ multiplex PCR; TCRdb's table is partial and in-frame only. The sample has roughly 380,000 clones, roughly 96% seen once. The sequencing input was memory CD8+ T cells sorted from blood. These receptors originate from a man between 25 and 39 years old in good health. CDR3s include the opening cysteine and the closing phenylalanine or tryptophan. The order of the fields is clone size, V gene, D gene, J gene, CDR3 DNA, CDR3 protein. D genes are given only for firm matches. Clone size is not always given. Where it is, it says once, few, many or a class for expanded clones.

>NA|TRBV7-9|NA|TRBJ2-1
TGTGCCAGCAGCTTGACAGGTTACAATGAGCAGTTCTTC
CASSLTGYNEQFF
>once|TRBV28|NA|TRBJ2-1
TGTGCCAGCAGCACGCCCGGGCGAGATGAGCAGTTCTTC
CASSTPGRDEQFF
>NA|TRBV21-1|NA|TRBJ2-5
TGTGCCAGTAGGGGAACTGACCAAGAGACCCAGTACTTC
CASRGTDQETQYF
>NA|TRBV27|NA|TRBJ2-7
TGTGCCAGCAGTTTAGAGGGCCCATACCACGAGCAGTACTTC
CASSLEGPYHEQYF
>few|TRBV18|TRBD1|TRBJ2-7
TGTGCCAGCTCACCAGGGACAGGGGGCTCCTACGAGCAGTACTTC
CASSPGTGGSYEQYF
>NA|TRBV28|NA|TRBJ1-2
TGTGCCAGCAGCTACAATGGCTACACCTTC
CASSYNGYTF
>NA|TRBV5-8|NA|TRBJ2-4
TGTGCCAGCAGCTCTCCCTTAGGGGGGCCCAAAAACATTCAGTACTTC
CASSSPLGGPKNIQYF
>NA|TRBV19|NA|TRBJ2-7
TGTGCCAGTAGTAATCCAGGAGGAGGGCAGTACTTC
CASSNPGGGQYF
>NA|TRBV10-3|TRBD1|TRBJ2-7
TGTGCCATCAGTGAGTCGGGACAGGGGATCTACGAGCAGTACTTC
CAISESGQGIYEQYF
>NA|TRBV6-1|NA|TRBJ2-7
TGTGCCAGCAGTCTTACCCTCTACGAGCAGTACTTC
CASSLTLYEQYF
>NA|TRBV7-2|TRBD1|TRBJ2-3
TGTGCCAGCACCCTACTCCCGGGACAGCTTCCTGCGGGTACGCAGTATTTT
CASTLLPGQLPAGTQYF
>NA|TRBV7-3|NA|TRBJ2-1
TGTGCCAGCAGCTTAACCGGACATCCGGCAAATGAGCAGTTCTTC
CASSLTGHPANEQFF
>NA|TRBV7-6|NA|TRBJ2-7
TGTGCCAGCAGCCGGGGCGGGGCGATCTCCTACGAGCAGTACTTC
CASSRGGAISYEQYF
>few|TRBV27|NA|TRBJ1-1
TGTGCCAGCAGTCCGACACAAAGCACTGAAGCTTTCTTT
CASSPTQSTEAFF
>NA|TRBV6-5|NA|TRBJ2-7
TGTGCCAGCAGGGACAGTACAACCTACGAGCAGTACTTC
CASRDSTTYEQYF
>NA|TRBV7-3|NA|TRBJ2-3
TGTGCCAGCAGCTTATCGCGCAGCGCCCAAAGAGCAGCCACAGATACGCAGTATTTT
CASSLSRSAQRAATDTQYF
>NA|TRBV7-9|NA|TRBJ1-5
TGTGCCAGCAGCCCCAAGGGGGGGGCTAATCAGCCCCAGCATTTT
CASSPKGGANQPQHF
>NA|TRBV28|NA|TRBJ2-5
TGTGCCAGCAGTCCCTCCCGAGTGGGGGGTCAAGAGACCCAGTACTTC
CASSPSRVGGQETQYF
>NA|TRBV13|NA|TRBJ2-7
TGTGCCAGCAGCTCTACGACGGGGACCTACGAGCAGTACTTC
CASSSTTGTYEQYF
>NA|TRBV29-1|NA|TRBJ1-3
TGCAGCGTTGGTCTGGCTGGAAACACCATATATTTT
CSVGLAGNTIYF
>NA|TRBV7-9|NA|TRBJ2-2
TGTGCCAGCAGGGGACAAGGGGGGACCGGGGAGCTGTTTTTT
CASRGQGGTGELFF
>NA|TRBV6-5|NA|TRBJ1-3
TGTGCCAGCAGTCGGGGTCTAACTGGAAACACCATATATTTT
CASSRGLTGNTIYF
>NA|TRBV27|NA|TRBJ2-3
TGTGCCAGCAGTTTTGGCAGGGGCACAGATACGCAGTATTTT
CASSFGRGTDTQYF
>NA|TRBV27|NA|TRBJ2-7
TGTGCCAGCAGCTTACAAGGGGGAGGCGAGCAGTACTTC
CASSLQGGGEQYF
>NA|TRBV12-5|NA|TRBJ2-3
TGTGCTAGTGGTTTGAGTGGGGCCGATACGCAGTATTTT
CASGLSGADTQYF
>NA|TRBV5-4|NA|TRBJ2-3
TGTGCCAGCAGCTTGGTTTTGGGGGCACGCACAGATACGCAGTATTTT
CASSLVLGARTDTQYF
>NA|TRBV18|NA|TRBJ2-5
TGTGCCAGCTCACCCTATCAAGAGACCCAGTACTTC
CASSPYQETQYF
>NA|TRBV27|NA|TRBJ2-1
TGTGCCAGCAGTTTTTACCCCTCTAATGAGCAGTTCTTC
CASSFYPSNEQFF
>NA|TRBV7-9|TRBD2|TRBJ2-7
TGTGCCAGCAGCCCAGAAAGACTAGCGGGCGGCGAGCAGTACTTC
CASSPERLAGGEQYF
>NA|TRBV4-1|NA|TRBJ1-4
TGCGCCAGCGCGGGAGTTTATAATGAAAAACTGTTTTTT
CASAGVYNEKLFF
>NA|TRBV28|TRBD2|TRBJ2-4
TGTGCCAGCAGTATAAAGCCGGGACTAGCGGGAGGCTTAGCCAAAAACATTCAGTACTTC
CASSIKPGLAGGLAKNIQYF
>NA|TRBV7-9|NA|TRBJ2-3
TGTGCCAGCAGCTTAGTCGGGGATACGCAGTATTTT
CASSLVGDTQYF
>once|TRBV4-1|NA|TRBJ2-1
TGCGCCAGCAGCCTGGGAGGCAATGAGCAGTTCTTC
CASSLGGNEQFF
>once|TRBV28|NA|TRBJ1-3
NA
CASSSSDTSGNTIYF
>NA|TRBV28|NA|TRBJ2-1
TGTGCCAGCAGTTTTCCGGGACCTTCATACAATGAGCAGTTCTTC
CASSFPGPSYNEQFF
>NA|TRBV10-2|TRBD2|TRBJ2-1
TGCGCCAGCAGTGAGCCGTTGAGACTAGCGGGAGGTGAGCAGTTCTTC
CASSEPLRLAGGEQFF
>NA|TRBV6-5|TRBD1|TRBJ1-2
TGTGCCAGCAGTTACGGACAGGGGGCTAACTATGGCTACACCTTC
CASSYGQGANYGYTF
>NA|TRBV10-3|TRBD1|TRBJ2-3
TGTGCCATCAGTGAGTGGGAACAGGGGCCAGGGGATACGCAGTATTTT
CAISEWEQGPGDTQYF
>NA|TRBV30|NA|TRBJ2-7
TGTGCCTGGAGCCGGCTCACCTCCTACGAGCAGTACTTC
CAWSRLTSYEQYF
>once|TRBV11-2|NA|TRBJ2-1
TGTGCCAGCAGCTTAGGTGGTAGCGGCTCCTACAATGAGCAGTTCTTC
CASSLGGSGSYNEQFF
>NA|TRBV5-1|TRBD2|TRBJ2-3
TGCGCCAGCAGCCACACACTAGCGGATAGCACAGATACGCAGTATTTT
CASSHTLADSTDTQYF
>once|TRBV5-4|TRBD1|TRBJ2-7
TGTGCCAGCAGCCTGCGCGGGACAGGGGCGTCCTACGAGCAGTACTTC
CASSLRGTGASYEQYF
>NA|TRBV5-1|NA|TRBJ1-2
TGCGCCAGCAGCTTCCGGGACTATGGCTACACCTTC
CASSFRDYGYTF
>NA|TRBV6-5|NA|TRBJ2-1
TGTGCCAGCAGGCCAGAAATGGGTTCCTACAATGAGCAGTTCTTC
CASRPEMGSYNEQFF
>NA|TRBV28|NA|TRBJ1-5
TGTGCCAGCAGTTTAATCAATCAGCCCCAGCATTTT
CASSLINQPQHF
>NA|TRBV10-3|NA|TRBJ2-1
TGTGCCATCAGTGAGTCTTATGAGCAGTTCTTC
CAISESYEQFF
>NA|TRBV30|TRBD1|TRBJ1-2
TGTGCCTGGAGCGGACAGGGGGCACGAAAAGGCTACACCTTC
CAWSGQGARKGYTF
>NA|TRBV19|TRBD2|TRBJ2-7
TGTGCCAGTAGTCCTCCGGGACTAGCGGGAGTCGAGCAGTACTTC
CASSPPGLAGVEQYF
>NA|TRBV4-1|TRBD1|TRBJ1-2
TGCGCCAGCAGCCACCCCAGGGGGCTAAACCACTATGGCTACACCTTC
CASSHPRGLNHYGYTF
>NA|TRBV9|NA|TRBJ1-5
TGTGCCAGCAGCGTAGCCGGGACATGGGATCAGCCCCAGCATTTT
CASSVAGTWDQPQHF
>NA|TRBV6-4|NA|TRBJ1-5
TGTGCCAGCATCCGTACAATGGTTAATCAGCCCCAGCATTTT
CASIRTMVNQPQHF